This T cell receptor beta chain is drawn from a study of identical twins. Findings and caveats of the study: Excess low generation probability was seen in twin-shared out-of-frame alpha sequences.

TCRdb processed the 5' RACE reads anew with MiXCR; each CDR3 protein has one entry. The sample records 450,000 or so distinct CDR3 sequences, 20% to 25% being singletons. Healthy Caucasians, and only they, were the donors. CDR1 and CDR2 (germline): KGHSH, LQKENI. This CDR3 contains 14 residues. V gave up 2 bases and J gave up 4 bases, with 10 bases separating them. The count of this clonotype is one. Its cognate antigen is unknown. The same data also contributed to another study, on T cells expressing NK-cell markers.

Sequencing was carried out using CD4+ T cells sorted from blood. The chain joins TRBV18 to TRBJ2-3, with D possibly TRBD1 on 5 matching bases. The receptor was isolated from a woman aged 18-35 years in good health. The CDR3 DNA reads as TGTGCCAGCTCACCATTGACAGTGGCAGATACGCAGTATTTT. Its protein product is CASSPLTVADTQYF. Supplemented by reference TRBV18 and TRBJ2-3, the full variable domain reads NAGVMQNPRHLVRRRGQEARLRCSPMKGHSHVYWYRQLPEEGLKFMVYLQKENIIDESGMPKERFSAEFPKEGPSILRIQQVVRGDSAAYFCASSPLTVADTQYFGPGTRLTVL.